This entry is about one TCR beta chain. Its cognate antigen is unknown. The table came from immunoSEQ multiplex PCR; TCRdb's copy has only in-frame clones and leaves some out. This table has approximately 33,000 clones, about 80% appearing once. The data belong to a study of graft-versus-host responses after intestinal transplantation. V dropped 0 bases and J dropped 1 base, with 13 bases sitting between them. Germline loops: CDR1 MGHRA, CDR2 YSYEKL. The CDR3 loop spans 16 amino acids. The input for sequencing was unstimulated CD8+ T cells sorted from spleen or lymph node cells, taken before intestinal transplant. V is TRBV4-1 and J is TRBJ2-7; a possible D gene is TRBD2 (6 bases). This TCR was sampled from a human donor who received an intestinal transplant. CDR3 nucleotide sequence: TGCGCCAGCAGCCAAGATGCGGGGATCCTTTCCTACGAGCAGTACTTC. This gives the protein CASSQDAGILSYEQYF.